These 20 T cell receptor beta chains were sequenced from one sample in a study of Ad26.COV2.S vaccination and SARS-CoV-2 variants. Indicated treatment: approximately 18 received Ad26.COV2.S at low or high dose, single or two shots; several received placebo; per-sample allocation not given. All samples were drawn on day 63, counting from the first vaccine or placebo injection. Sequenced by immunoSEQ multiplex PCR; TCRdb stores in-frame clones only, minus some. The sample holds hundreds of thousands of clones, about 90% seen once. Sequences were derived from peripheral blood, sampled in a trial of Ad26.COV2.S vaccine versus placebo. The receptors originated from a person aged 18-65 years who received the Ad26.COV2.S COVID-19 vaccine or a placebo.

V usage is TRBV2 and J usage is TRBJ2-3; TRBD2 aligns across 13 bases. CDR1 and CDR2 from the germline V gene are SNHLY and FYNNEI. The trim removed 5 bases at V and 5 bases at J, leaving 7 bases unmatched. This CDR3 is 16 amino acids long. The CDR3 here is CASSQGLAGAEDTQYF. The CDR3 coding sequence is TGTGCCAGCAGTCAAGGACTAGCGGGGGCCGAAGATACGCAGTATTTT.

V gene TRBV2 combines with J gene TRBJ2-3; no reliable D call. Deletions cut 5 bases from V and 4 bases from J, with 13 bases between. The CDR3 totals 14 residues. CDR1 is SNHLY and CDR2 is FYNNEI in the germline V gene. CDR3 nucleotide sequence: TGTGCCAGCAGTAGAACCCGTGATGCAGATACGCAGTATTTT. Its protein product is CASSRTRDADTQYF.

The chain uses TRBV5-4 and TRBJ1-2; 7 nucleotides line up with TRBD1. Trimming cost V 4 bases and J 8 bases; bases outside gene matches: 17. Per germline, CDR1 SGHNT and CDR2 YYREEE (reference sequence). The CDR3 sequence is 16 residues long. Here the CDR3 reads CASSPNPRGVALGYTF. CDR3 coding DNA: TGTGCCAGCAGCCCGAACCCCAGGGGGGTCGCGTTAGGCTACACCTTC.

This clone was seen only a few times. The V call is TRBV5-1, the J call TRBJ1-2; possible D gene TRBD1, 5 bases. The V gene lost 0 bases and the J gene lost 1 base, with 13 bases spanning the gap. The CDR3 consists of 16 residues. Germline CDR1 reads SGHRS; CDR2 reads YFSETQ. This chain's CDR3 is CASSLEAGLFNYGYTF. The CDR3 DNA is TGCGCCAGCAGCTTGGAAGCAGGGCTTTTTAACTATGGCTACACCTTC.

CDR3 sequence: CASSGPGQGSGGYTF. In DNA form, the CDR3 reads TGTGCCAGCAGTGGCCCGGGACAGGGGTCTGGTGGCTACACCTTC. The chain employs TRBV6-4 and TRBJ1-2; 10 nucleotides line up with TRBD1. The germline V gene encodes CDR1 MRHNA and CDR2 SNTAGT. The junction had 9 bases not matched to a gene; V was cut back by 4 bases and J by 7 bases. CDR3 length equals 15 residues.

This chain connects TRBV5-8 to TRBJ2-7, with 7 bases that match TRBD1. V shed 4 bases and J 0 bases; nucleotides not matched to a gene: 7. This CDR3 comprises 15 residues. Germline CDR1 and CDR2: SGHTS and YDEGEE. The CDR3 DNA follows: TGTGCCAGCAGCAGGACAGGCCTCGGCTCCTACGAGCAGTACTTC. Its protein is CASSRTGLGSYEQYF.

The V and J genes are TRBV6-5 and TRBJ2-1; D might be TRBD1 (5 bases). Germline V gene lookup returns CDR1 MNHEY and CDR2 SVGAGI. CDR3 size: 14 residues. V gave up 4 bases and J gave up 5 bases, with 12 bases separating them. The CDR3 sequence: CASSSTVNHNEQFF. The CDR3, as DNA: TGTGCCAGCAGTTCGACAGTGAACCACAATGAGCAGTTCTTC.

The chain's CDR3 is CAWSSSGTKIYEQYF. The CDR3 DNA reads TGTGCCTGGAGTAGCTCCGGGACTAAAATCTACGAGCAGTACTTC. This chain connects TRBV30 to TRBJ2-7, with TRBD2 matching over 7 bases. The CDR3 length is 15 residues. From germline, CDR1 is GTSNPN and CDR2 SVGIG (reference sequence). Unmatched junction bases numbered 10, after V lost 2 bases and J lost 3 bases.

The gene calls are TRBV15 and TRBJ2-3, with D possibly matching TRBD1 (5 bases). Germline V CDR1 and CDR2: LNHNV, YYDKDF (reference sequence). Trimming pared 5 bases from V and 5 bases from J, leaving 20 bases between. The CDR3 is made up of 16 amino acids. The CDR3 region is CATSPPSQGELDTQYF. CDR3 DNA: TGTGCCACCAGCCCCCCGTCGCAGGGCGAGCTAGATACGCAGTATTTT.

The V call is TRBV6-5, the J call TRBJ2-1, with D possibly matching TRBD2 (6 bases). The germline CDR1 and CDR2 sequences are MNHEY and SVGAGI. This CDR3 has 14 residues. This chain's CDR3 is CAVASRDGYNEQFF. The CDR3, as DNA: TGTGCTGTAGCCTCGCGGGATGGGTACAATGAGCAGTTCTTC.

This chain joins TRBV5-1 and TRBJ2-7, with 8 bases aligning to TRBD1. The germline V gene has CDR1 SGHRS and CDR2 YFSETQ. Losses at the gene ends were 4 bases for V and 5 bases for J; bases not matched to a gene: 5. The CDR3 loop spans 13 amino acids. DNA of the CDR3: TGCGCCAGCAGCAATCTACAGGGGGACGAGCAGTACTTC. Its translation: CASSNLQGDEQYF.

The chain recombines TRBV4-2 with TRBJ1-1, with D uncertain. The CDR3 is made up of 13 amino acids. Trimming stripped 0 bases from V and 10 bases from J, with 12 bases between. The germline V gene has CDR1 LGHNA and CDR2 YNFKEQ. CDR3 in amino acids: CASSQDLARVAFF. CDR3 nucleotide sequence: TGTGCCAGCAGCCAAGATTTAGCTAGGGTAGCTTTCTTT.

The chain uses TRBV7-9 and TRBJ2-3; D may be TRBD1 (6 bases). With 2 bases removed from V and 2 bases from J, the gap between germline ends came to 14 bases. Germline V gene data show CDR1 as SEHNR and CDR2 as FQNEAQ (reference sequence). The CDR3 spans 16 residues. The CDR3 DNA follows: TGTGCCAGCAGCTTAAAAAAGGCAGGGGCCACAGATACGCAGTATTTT. Protein product: CASSLKKAGATDTQYF.

The gene calls are TRBV5-1 and TRBJ2-7, with 12 bases that match TRBD1. J lost 0 bases, V lost 0 bases, and 7 bases had no gene match. The CDR3 spans 18 residues. Germline lookup yields CDR1 SGHRS and CDR2 YFSETQ. The CDR3 DNA sequence: TGCGCCAGCAGCTTGGGTTATTTGGGACAGGGGGCCTCCTACGAGCAGTACTTC. It specifies CASSLGYLGQGASYEQYF.

The chain links TRBV5-1 to TRBJ2-3; 8 bases line up with TRBD2. The CDR3 consists of 17 residues. The ends lost 4 bases at V and 3 bases at J; junction bases unmatched: 13. In germline, CDR1 is SGHRS, CDR2 YFSETQ. The chain's CDR3 is CASSVIGGLAGTDTQYF. The DNA of the CDR3 is TGCGCCAGCAGCGTCATAGGCGGGTTAGCGGGAACAGATACGCAGTATTTT.

J is TRBJ2-5 and V is TRBV7-3, with a weak D call TRBD1 (7 bases). The germline V gene encodes CDR1 SGHTA and CDR2 FQGTGA. The CDR3 loop spans 13 amino acids. V was shortened by 5 bases and J by 2 bases, with 9 bases between the two germline ends. The CDR3 region is CASSAGQQETQYF. The CDR3 DNA is TGTGCCAGCAGCGCGGGACAGCAAGAGACCCAGTACTTC.

The chain employs TRBV7-2 and TRBJ2-4, with TRBD2 matching over 8 bases. Germline V gene sequence: CDR1 SGHTA, CDR2 FQGNSA. Trimming took 2 bases from V and 10 from J; bases not matched to a gene: 7. There are 14 residues in the CDR3. CDR3 nucleotide sequence: TGTGCCAGCAGCTTACCGGGGGGGCAAGGGATTCAGTACTTC. It translates to CASSLPGGQGIQYF.

J is TRBJ2-1 and V is TRBV6-5; the D is unclear. The V gene's germline CDR1 is MNHEY and CDR2 SVGAGI. This CDR3 contains 13 residues. V was clipped by 7 bases and J by 6 bases, with 13 bases between them. As DNA, the CDR3 is TGTGCCAGCACTCCTATGAGGTTCAATGAGCAGTTCTTC. Translation: CASTPMRFNEQFF.

The chain uses TRBV7-2 and TRBJ2-4; perhaps D is TRBD1 or TRBD2 (6 bases each). The CDR3 spans 15 residues. V lost 4 bases and J 5 bases, leaving 15 bases between the germline ends. CDR1 and CDR2 from the germline V gene are SGHTA and FQGNSA. CDR3 region: CASSSGGTTQNIQYF. The CDR3 nucleotides are TGTGCCAGCAGCTCCGGGGGCACGACCCAAAACATTCAGTACTTC.

The chain links TRBV27 to TRBJ1-1, with D perhaps matching TRBD1 (5 bases). In germline, CDR1 is MNHEY, CDR2 SMNVEV (reference sequence). The CDR3 loop spans 11 amino acids. The V end lost 6 bases, the J end lost 10 bases, and 12 bases lay between the germline ends. CDR3 sequence (DNA): TGTGCCAGCAGCGACAGAGGTGGAGCTTTCTTT. Translated: CASSDRGGAFF.